The TCR beta chain under discussion was sequenced for a study of T cell responses to AZD1222 COVID-19 vaccine. Whole-study results and caveats: The donor cohort was predominantly white British with a female majority, and clonal diversity may have been underestimated. The study sampled repertoires only after the peak T cell response. Rises in breadth and depth of Spike-specific TCRs came after two AZD1222 doses.

This clone has just one count. The antigen is unknown. TCRdb's copy holds only in-frame clones and misses some; the assay was immunoSEQ multiplex PCR. Of 150,000 or so clones in the sample, under 95% were seen once. CDR3 length: 11 amino acids. V was pared by 3 bases and J by 2 bases, with 1 base between. The germline V gene has CDR1 SGDLS and CDR2 YYNGEE. The gene calls are TRBV9 and TRBJ2-3; D remains unclear. This sequence originates from an adult in good health. The source was peripheral blood, collected on day 0 of MenACWY control vaccination. The CDR3 DNA follows: TGTGCCAGCAGCGCCACAGATACGCAGTATTTT. Residues: CASSATDTQYF.